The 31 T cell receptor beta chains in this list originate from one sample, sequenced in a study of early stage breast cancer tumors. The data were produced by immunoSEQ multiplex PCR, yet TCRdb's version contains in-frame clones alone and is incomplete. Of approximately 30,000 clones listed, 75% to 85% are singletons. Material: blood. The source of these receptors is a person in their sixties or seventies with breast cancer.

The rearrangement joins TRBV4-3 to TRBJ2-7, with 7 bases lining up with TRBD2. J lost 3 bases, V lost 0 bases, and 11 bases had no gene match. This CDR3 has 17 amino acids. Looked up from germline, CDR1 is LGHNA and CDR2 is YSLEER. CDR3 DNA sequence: TGCGCCAGCAGCCAAGAGGGAGCCCCGGCGGGAGTCTACGAGCAGTACTTC. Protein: CASSQEGAPAGVYEQYF.

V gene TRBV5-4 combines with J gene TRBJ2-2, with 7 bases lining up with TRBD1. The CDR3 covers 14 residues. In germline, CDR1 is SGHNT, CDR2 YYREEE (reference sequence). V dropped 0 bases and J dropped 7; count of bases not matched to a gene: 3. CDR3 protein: CASSLEGAVGELFF. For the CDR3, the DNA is TGTGCCAGCAGCTTGGAGGGGGCGGTCGGGGAGCTGTTTTTT.

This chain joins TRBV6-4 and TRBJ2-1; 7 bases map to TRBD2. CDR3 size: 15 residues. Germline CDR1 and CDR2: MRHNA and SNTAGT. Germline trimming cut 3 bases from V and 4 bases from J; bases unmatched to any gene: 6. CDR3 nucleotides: TGTGCCAGCAGTGAGCCGGGACTACCTTACAATGAGCAGTTCTTC. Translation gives CASSEPGLPYNEQFF.

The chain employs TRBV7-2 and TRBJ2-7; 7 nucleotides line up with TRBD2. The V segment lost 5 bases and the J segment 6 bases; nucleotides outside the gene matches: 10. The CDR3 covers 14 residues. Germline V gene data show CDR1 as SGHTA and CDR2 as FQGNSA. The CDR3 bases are TGTGCCAGCAGCAGTCCCCCGACTAGCCTCGAGCAGTACTTC. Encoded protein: CASSSPPTSLEQYF.

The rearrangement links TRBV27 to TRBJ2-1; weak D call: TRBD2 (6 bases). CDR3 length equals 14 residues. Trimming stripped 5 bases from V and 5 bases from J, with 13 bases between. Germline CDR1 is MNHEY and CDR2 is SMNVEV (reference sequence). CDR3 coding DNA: TGTGCCAGCAGTCTGACGGGACTTAACAATGAGCAGTTCTTC. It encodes CASSLTGLNNEQFF.

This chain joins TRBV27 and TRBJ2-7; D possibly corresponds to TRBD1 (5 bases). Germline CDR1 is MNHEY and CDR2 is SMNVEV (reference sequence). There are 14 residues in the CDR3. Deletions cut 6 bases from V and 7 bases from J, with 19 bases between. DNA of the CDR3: TGTGCCAGCAGCTCAATGGGGCCTAACAGAGAGCAGTACTTC. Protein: CASSSMGPNREQYF.

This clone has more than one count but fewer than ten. CDR3 sequence reads: CASSFPGTGEQPQHF. For the CDR3, the DNA is TGTGCCAGCAGTTTTCCAGGGACAGGGGAGCAGCCCCAGCATTTT. The rearrangement links TRBV28 to TRBJ1-5, with 10 bases lining up with TRBD1. CDR3 length: 15 residues. Germline V CDR1 and CDR2: MDHEN, SYDVKM. V gave up 3 bases and J gave up 7 bases; unmatched junction bases: 6.

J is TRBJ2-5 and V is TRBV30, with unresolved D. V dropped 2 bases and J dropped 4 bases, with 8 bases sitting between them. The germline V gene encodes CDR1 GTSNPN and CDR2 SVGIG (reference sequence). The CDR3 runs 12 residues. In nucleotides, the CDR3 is TGTGCCTGGAGTAAGCAGGTAGAGACCCAGTACTTC. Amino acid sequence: CAWSKQVETQYF.

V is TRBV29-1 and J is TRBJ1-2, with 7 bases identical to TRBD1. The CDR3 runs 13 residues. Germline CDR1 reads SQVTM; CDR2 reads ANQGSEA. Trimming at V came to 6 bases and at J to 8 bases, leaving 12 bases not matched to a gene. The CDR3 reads CSVGTGTESGYTF. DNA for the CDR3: TGCAGCGTAGGGACCGGGACAGAATCCGGCTACACCTTC. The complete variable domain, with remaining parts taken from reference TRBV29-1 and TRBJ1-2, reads SAVISQKPSRDICQRGTSLTIQCQVDSQVTMMFWYRQQPGQSLTLIATANQGSEATYESGFVIDKFPISRPNLTFSTLTVSNMSPEDSSIYLCSVGTGTESGYTFGSGTRLTVV.

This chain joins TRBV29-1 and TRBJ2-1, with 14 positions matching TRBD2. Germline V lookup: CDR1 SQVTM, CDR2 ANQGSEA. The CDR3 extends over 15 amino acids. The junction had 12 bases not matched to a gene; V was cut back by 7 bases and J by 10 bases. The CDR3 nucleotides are TGCAGCGCCCGACCGGGACTAGCGGGAGTGGACGAGCAGTTCTTC. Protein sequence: CSARPGLAGVDEQFF.

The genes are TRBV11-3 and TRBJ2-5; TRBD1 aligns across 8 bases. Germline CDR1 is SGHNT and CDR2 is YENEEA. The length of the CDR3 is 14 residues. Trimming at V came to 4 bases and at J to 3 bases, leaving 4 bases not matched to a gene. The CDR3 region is CASSWTGSEETQYF. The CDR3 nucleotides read TGTGCCAGCAGCTGGACAGGGTCCGAAGAGACCCAGTACTTC. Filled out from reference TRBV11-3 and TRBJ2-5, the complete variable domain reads EAGVVQSPRYKIIEKKQPVAFWCNPISGHNTLYWYLQNLGQGPELLIRYENEEAVDDSQLPKDRFSAERLKGVDSTLKIQPAELGDSAVYLCASSWTGSEETQYFGPGTRLLVL.

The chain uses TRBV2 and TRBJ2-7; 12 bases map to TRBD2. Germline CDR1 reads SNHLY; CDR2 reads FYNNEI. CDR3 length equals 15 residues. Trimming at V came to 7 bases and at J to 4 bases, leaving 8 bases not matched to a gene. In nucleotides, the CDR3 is TGTGCCAGCACCGGTGGGGGGACTAGCGGGTACGAGCAGTACTTC. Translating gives CASTGGGTSGYEQYF. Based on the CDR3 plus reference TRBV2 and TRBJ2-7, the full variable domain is EPEVTQTPSHQVTQMGQEVILRCVPISNHLYFYWYRQILGQKVEFLVSFYNNEISEKSEIFDDQFSVERPDGSNFTLKIRSTKLEDSAMYFCASTGGGTSGYEQYFGPGTRLTVT.

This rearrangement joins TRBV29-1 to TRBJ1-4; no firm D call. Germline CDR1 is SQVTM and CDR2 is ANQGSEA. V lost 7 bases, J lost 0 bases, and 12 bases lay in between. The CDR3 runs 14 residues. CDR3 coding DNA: TGCAGCGCTAGAATCCCCTCAACTAATGAAAAACTGTTTTTT. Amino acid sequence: CSARIPSTNEKLFF.

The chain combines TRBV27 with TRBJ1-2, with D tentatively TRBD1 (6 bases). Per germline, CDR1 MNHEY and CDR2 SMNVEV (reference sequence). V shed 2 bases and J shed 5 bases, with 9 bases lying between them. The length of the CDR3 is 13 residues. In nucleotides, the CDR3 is TGTGCCAGCAGTTTACTGGGGGCATATGGCTACACCTTC. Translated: CASSLLGAYGYTF.

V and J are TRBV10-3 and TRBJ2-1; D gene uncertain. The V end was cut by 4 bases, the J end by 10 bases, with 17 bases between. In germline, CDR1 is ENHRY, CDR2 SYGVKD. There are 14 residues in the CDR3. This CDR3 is CAISVVTMFGEQFF. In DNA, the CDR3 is TGTGCCATCAGTGTGGTAACTATGTTCGGGGAGCAGTTCTTC.

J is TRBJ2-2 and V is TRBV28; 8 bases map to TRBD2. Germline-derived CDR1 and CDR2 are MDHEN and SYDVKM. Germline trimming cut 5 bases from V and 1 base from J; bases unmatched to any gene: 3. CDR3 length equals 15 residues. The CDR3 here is CASSPLAGNTGELFF. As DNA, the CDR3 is TGTGCCAGCAGTCCGCTAGCGGGGAACACCGGGGAGCTGTTTTTT.

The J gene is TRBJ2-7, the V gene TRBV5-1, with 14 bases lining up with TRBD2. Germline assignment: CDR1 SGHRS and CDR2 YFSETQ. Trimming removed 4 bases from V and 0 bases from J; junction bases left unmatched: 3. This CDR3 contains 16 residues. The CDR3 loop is CASSLTSGRASYEQYF. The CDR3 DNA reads TGCGCCAGCAGCCTGACTAGCGGGAGGGCCTCCTACGAGCAGTACTTC.

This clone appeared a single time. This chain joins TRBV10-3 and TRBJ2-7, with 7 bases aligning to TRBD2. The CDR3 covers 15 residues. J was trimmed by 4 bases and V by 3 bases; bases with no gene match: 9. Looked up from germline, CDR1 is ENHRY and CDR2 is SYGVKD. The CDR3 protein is CAISDGGMGGYEQYF. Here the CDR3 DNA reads TGTGCCATCAGTGACGGGGGAATGGGGGGGTACGAGCAGTACTTC.

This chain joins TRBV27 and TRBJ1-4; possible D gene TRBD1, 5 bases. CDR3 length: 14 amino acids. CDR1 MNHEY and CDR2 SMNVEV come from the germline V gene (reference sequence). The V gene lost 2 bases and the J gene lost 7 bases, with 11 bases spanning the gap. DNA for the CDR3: TGTGCCAGCAGTTTACAGGGAATCGGTGAAAAACTGTTTTTT. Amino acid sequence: CASSLQGIGEKLFF.

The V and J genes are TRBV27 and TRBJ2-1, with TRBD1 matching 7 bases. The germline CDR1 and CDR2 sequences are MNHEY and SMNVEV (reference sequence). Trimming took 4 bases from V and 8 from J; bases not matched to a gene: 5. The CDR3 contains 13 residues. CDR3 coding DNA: TGTGCCAGCAGTTCATACAGGGGTGATGAGCAGTTCTTC. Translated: CASSSYRGDEQFF.

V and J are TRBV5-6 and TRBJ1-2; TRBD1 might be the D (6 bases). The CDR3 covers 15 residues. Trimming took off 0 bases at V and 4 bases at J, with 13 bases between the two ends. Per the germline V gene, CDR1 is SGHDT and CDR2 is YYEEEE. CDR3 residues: CASSLVMGAPYGYTF. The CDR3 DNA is TGTGCCAGCAGCTTGGTGATGGGGGCTCCCTATGGCTACACCTTC.

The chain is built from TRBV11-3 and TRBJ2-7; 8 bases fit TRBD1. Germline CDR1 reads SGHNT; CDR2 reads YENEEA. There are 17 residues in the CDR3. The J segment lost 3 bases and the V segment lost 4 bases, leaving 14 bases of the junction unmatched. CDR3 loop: CASSSPTQDRENYEQYF. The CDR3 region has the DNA TGTGCCAGCAGCTCCCCCACCCAGGACAGGGAAAACTACGAGCAGTACTTC.

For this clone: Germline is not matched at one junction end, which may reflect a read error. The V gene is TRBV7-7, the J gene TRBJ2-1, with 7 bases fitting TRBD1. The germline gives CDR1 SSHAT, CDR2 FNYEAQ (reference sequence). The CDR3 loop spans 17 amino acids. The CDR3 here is CASSSERGRSNSNEQFF. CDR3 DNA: TGTGCTAGCAGCTCAGAAAGGGGGCGTTCGAATAGCAATGAGCAGTTCTTC.

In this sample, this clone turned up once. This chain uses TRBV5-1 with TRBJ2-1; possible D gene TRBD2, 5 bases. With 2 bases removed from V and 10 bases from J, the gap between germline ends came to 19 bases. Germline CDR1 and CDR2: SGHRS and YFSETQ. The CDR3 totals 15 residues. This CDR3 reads CASSLTGGGGNEQFF. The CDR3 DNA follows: TGCGCCAGCAGCTTAACCGGCGGCGGAGGTAACGAGCAGTTCTTC.

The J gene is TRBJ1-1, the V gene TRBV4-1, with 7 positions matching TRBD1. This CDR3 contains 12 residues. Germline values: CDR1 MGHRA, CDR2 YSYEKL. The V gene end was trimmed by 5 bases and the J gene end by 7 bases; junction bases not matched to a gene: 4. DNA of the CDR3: TGCGCCAGCAGCTACCAGGGGGTTGAAGCTTTCTTT. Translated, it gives CASSYQGVEAFF.

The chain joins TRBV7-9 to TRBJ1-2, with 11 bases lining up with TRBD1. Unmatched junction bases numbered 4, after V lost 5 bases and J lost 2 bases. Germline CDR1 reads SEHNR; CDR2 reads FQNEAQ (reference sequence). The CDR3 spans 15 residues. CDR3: CASSTRTGGNYGYTF. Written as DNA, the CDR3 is TGTGCCAGCAGCACGAGGACAGGGGGCAACTATGGCTACACCTTC.

CDR3 amino acids: CASSPGQGVGTQYF. As DNA, the CDR3 is TGCGCCAGCAGCCCGGGACAGGGGGTTGGGACCCAGTACTTC. The chain couples TRBV10-1 to TRBJ2-5; 11 bases fit TRBD1. Germline values: CDR1 WNHNN, CDR2 SYGVQD (reference sequence). The CDR3 length is 14 residues. J gave up 7 bases and V 6 bases, and 7 bases lay outside the gene matches.

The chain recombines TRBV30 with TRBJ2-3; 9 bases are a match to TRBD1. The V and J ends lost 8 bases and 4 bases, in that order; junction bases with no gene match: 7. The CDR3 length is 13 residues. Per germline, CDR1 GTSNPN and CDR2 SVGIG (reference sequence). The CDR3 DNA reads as TGTGCCCGGACAGGGGTAGAATCAGATACGCAGTATTTT. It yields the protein CARTGVESDTQYF.

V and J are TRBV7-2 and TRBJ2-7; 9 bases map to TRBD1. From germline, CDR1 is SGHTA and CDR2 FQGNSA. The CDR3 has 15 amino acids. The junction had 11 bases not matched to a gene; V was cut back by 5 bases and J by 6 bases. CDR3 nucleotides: TGTGCCAGCAGCGATAAAGGGACAGGGCGGCGCGAGCAGTACTTC. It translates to CASSDKGTGRREQYF.

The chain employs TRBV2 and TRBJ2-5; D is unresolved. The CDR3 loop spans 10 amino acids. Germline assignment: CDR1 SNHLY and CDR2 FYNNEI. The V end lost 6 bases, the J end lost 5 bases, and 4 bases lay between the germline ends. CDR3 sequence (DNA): TGTGCCAGCAGGCGGGAGACCCAGTACTTC. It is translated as CASRRETQYF.

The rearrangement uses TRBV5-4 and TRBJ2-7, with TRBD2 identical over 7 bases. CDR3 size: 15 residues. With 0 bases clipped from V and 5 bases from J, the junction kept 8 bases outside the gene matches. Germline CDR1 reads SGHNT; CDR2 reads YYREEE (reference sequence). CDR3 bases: TGTGCCAGCAGCTTGGTCGGGGGAGGGACCCACGAGCAGTACTTC. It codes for CASSLVGGGTHEQYF.